One T cell receptor beta chain is described in this entry. These data originate in a study of blood T cell repertoires in COVID-19. Study-wide context: Some COVID-19 samples were acute and others convalescent; all came from the United States, Italy and Spain. PBMCs, B-cell-depleted T cells, or T cells provided the cDNA or gDNA that made up the material.

In the original analysis: Estimated nucleated cell counts came from reference gene primer amplification. TCRdb's table, derived via immunoSEQ multiplex PCR, lists solely in-frame clones and lacks some. For V, J and clone size, that table is used; D and trimming come from the DNA. The sample consists of about 160,000 clones, over 85% of them appearing once. The CDR3 covers 12 residues. Germline assignment: CDR1 SQVTM and CDR2 ANQGSEA. The V gene end was trimmed by 7 bases and the J gene end by 5 bases; junction bases not matched to a gene: 3. The genes are TRBV29-1 and TRBJ1-5; TRBD1 agrees at 9 bases. The clonotype was recovered from a woman aged 45-65 years with acute or convalescent COVID-19. Sequenced input: peripheral blood. CDR3 sequence (DNA): TGCAGCGCCCGGACAGGGGATCAGCCCCAGCATTTT. This encodes CSARTGDQPQHF.